This T cell receptor beta chain stems from a study of shared clonotypes between healthy human individuals. Profiling relied on immunoSEQ multiplex PCR, and the TCRdb table lists in-frame clones only, not all of them. The sample shows about 480,000 clones, over 75% of them seen only once. Recent acute infections and vaccinations were absent in the healthy HIV-negative adult donors. With 4 bases removed from V and 3 bases from J, the gap between germline ends came to 12 bases. This CDR3 has 14 amino acids. The germline V gene encodes CDR1 MDHEN and CDR2 SYDVKM. The chain carries TRBV28 and TRBJ1-2; D might be TRBD1 (6 bases). This clonotype was obtained from a woman aged 40 to 55 in good health. Some clones in this sample may be carry-over from other donors' samples. The sequencing sample was made of PBMCs. CDR3 in amino acids: CASSSDSTYYGYTF. The DNA of the CDR3 is TGTGCCAGCAGTTCGGACAGTACTTACTATGGCTACACCTTC.